These T cell receptor beta chains were read from a single sample in a study of blood T cell repertoires in COVID-19. The protocol was immunoSEQ multiplex PCR, while the TCRdb copy is restricted to in-frame clones and leaves out a portion. The sample includes 45,000 or so clones, around 82% seen only once; the top ten take 31%. The specimen sequenced was peripheral blood. The receptors come from a woman of 80 years or more with acute or convalescent COVID-19. Both conserved end residues are part of each CDR3. Each record gives: J gene, V gene, D gene, clone size, CDR3 protein, CDR3 DNA. A D gene is named only where the DNA matches it firmly. Only some rows state a clone size, as once, few, many or a class for expanded clones.

>TRBJ2-3|TRBV11-3|NA|NA
CASSLGSASDTQYF
TGTGCCAGCAGCTTGGGGAGTGCCTCAGATACGCAGTATTTT
>TRBJ2-7|TRBV29-1|NA|NA
CSVEFGSGSYEQYF
TGCAGCGTTGAATTCGGAAGCGGCTCCTACGAGCAGTACTTC
>TRBJ2-1|TRBV5-1|NA|once
CASSENGGDEQFF
TGCGCCAGCAGCGAAAACGGGGGTGATGAGCAGTTCTTC
>TRBJ2-1|TRBV19|TRBD2|NA
CASSSDGLAGPSSYNEQFF
TGTGCCAGTAGTTCTGACGGACTAGCGGGGCCGAGCTCCTACAATGAGCAGTTCTTC
>TRBJ2-5|TRBV5-1|TRBD1|NA
CASSYSAGTGQETQYF
TGCGCCAGCAGCTACTCTGCCGGGACAGGGCAGGAGACCCAGTACTTC
>TRBJ2-7|TRBV6-6|NA|NA
CASSYSKAAHSYEQYF
TGTGCCAGCAGTTACTCGAAAGCGGCTCACTCCTACGAGCAGTACTTC
>TRBJ2-7|TRBV30|TRBD1|NA
CAWSSQGASEQYF
TGTGCCTGGAGTTCCCAGGGGGCTAGTGAGCAGTACTTC
>TRBJ2-5|TRBV5-6|NA|NA
CASSRVGVPETQYF
TGTGCCAGCAGCCGAGTCGGGGTCCCAGAGACCCAGTACTTC
>TRBJ2-1|TRBV6-5|TRBD2|NA
CASVSVAGYNEQFF
TGTGCCAGCGTTTCGGTAGCGGGCTACAATGAGCAGTTCTTC
>TRBJ2-1|TRBV4-1|TRBD2|NA
CASSQFGTSGSNEQFF
TGCGCCAGCAGCCAGTTCGGGACTAGCGGGAGTAATGAGCAGTTCTTC
>TRBJ1-4|TRBV30|NA|NA
CAWSGSSNEKLFF
TGTGCCTGGAGTGGCAGTTCCAATGAAAAACTGTTTTTT
>TRBJ1-6|TRBV19|TRBD1|NA
CASCPGQGINSPLHF
TGTGCCAGCTGCCCGGGACAGGGGATTAATTCACCCCTCCACTTT
>TRBJ2-3|TRBV5-4|NA|NA
CASSQSRPDTQYF
TGTGCCAGCAGCCAGTCTCGCCCAGATACGCAGTATTTT
>TRBJ1-5|TRBV2|NA|NA
CASSGDVGSNQPQHF
TGTGCCAGCAGTGGCGATGTCGGTAGCAATCAGCCCCAGCATTTT
>TRBJ2-5|TRBV15|NA|NA
CATSRDRETQYF
TGTGCCACCAGCAGAGACCGGGAGACCCAGTACTTC
>TRBJ1-1|TRBV29-1|TRBD1|NA
CSVGQGGTEAFF
TGCAGCGTTGGACAGGGGGGGACTGAAGCTTTCTTT
>TRBJ2-1|TRBV18|NA|NA
CASSPGRPGGEQFF
TGTGCCAGCTCACCAGGGCGCCCCGGGGGTGAGCAGTTCTTC
>TRBJ2-3|TRBV10-3|NA|once
CAISDSQDTQYF
TGTGCCATCAGTGACTCACAAGATACGCAGTATTTT
>TRBJ2-1|TRBV7-8|TRBD2|NA
CASSLVSGSLLGEQFF
TGTGCCAGCAGCTTAGTTAGCGGGAGCCTTCTGGGTGAGCAGTTCTTC
>TRBJ2-1|TRBV30|NA|NA
CAWSLMVSSYNEQFF
TGTGCCTGGAGTCTCATGGTTAGCTCCTACAATGAGCAGTTCTTC
>TRBJ2-1|TRBV29-1|TRBD2|once
CSSWTSGGNEQFF
TGCAGCTCTTGGACTAGCGGGGGGAATGAGCAGTTCTTC
>TRBJ2-1|TRBV7-9|TRBD2|NA
CASSLMRLAGLEQFF
TGTGCCAGCAGCTTAATGAGACTAGCGGGACTCGAGCAGTTCTTC
>TRBJ2-1|TRBV19|TRBD1|NA
CASSIGVGDSSYNEQFF
TGTGCCAGTAGTATAGGGGTAGGGGACAGCTCCTACAATGAGCAGTTCTTC
>TRBJ2-2|TRBV28|TRBD1|NA
CASGDRGPGELFF
TGTGCCAGCGGCGACAGGGGGCCCGGGGAGCTGTTTTTT
>TRBJ2-1|TRBV11-2|TRBD2|NA
CASSFRGGHEQFF
TGTGCCAGCAGTTTTCGCGGGGGTCATGAGCAGTTCTTC
>TRBJ2-3|TRBV10-2|TRBD2|NA
CATSKGTTSTDTQYF
TGCGCCACCAGCAAAGGGACTACAAGCACAGATACGCAGTATTTT
>TRBJ1-1|TRBV7-8|NA|NA
CASSLTYTSEAFF
TGTGCCAGCAGCTTAACGTATACGAGTGAAGCTTTCTTT
>TRBJ2-1|TRBV12-3/TRBV12-4|NA|NA
CASSFNSYNEQFF
TGTGCCAGCAGTTTCAACTCCTACAATGAGCAGTTCTTC
>TRBJ2-3|TRBV5-6|TRBD1|once
CASSPGTGDTQYF
TGTGCCAGCAGCCCTGGGACAGGAGATACGCAGTATTTT
>TRBJ2-5|TRBV6-5|NA|few
CASSYSVQGETQYF
TGTGCCAGCAGTTACTCGGTCCAGGGAGAGACCCAGTACTTC
>TRBJ2-7|TRBV2|NA|NA
CASSGGGAGIDYEQYF
TGTGCCAGCAGTGGAGGGGGGGCAGGGATAGACTACGAGCAGTACTTC
>TRBJ1-4|TRBV28|TRBD1|NA
CASSPNDRGAINEKLFF
TGTGCCAGCAGCCCGAACGACAGGGGCGCGATTAATGAAAAACTGTTTTTT
>TRBJ2-3|TRBV28|NA|NA
CASSPRGATSTDTQYF
TGTGCCAGCAGCCCCCGCGGAGCAACTAGCACAGATACGCAGTATTTT
>TRBJ1-1|TRBV2|NA|NA
CASTLVGGANTEAFF
TGTGCCAGCACCCTCGTGGGGGGAGCGAACACTGAAGCTTTCTTT
>TRBJ1-3|TRBV6-5|NA|NA
CASSYSPRSGNTIYF
TGTGCCAGCAGTTACTCCCCCCGCTCTGGAAACACCATATATTTT
>TRBJ2-3|TRBV3-1/TRBV3-2|NA|once
CASSPRGTDRSIF
TGTGCCAGCAGCCCCCGGGGGACGGACCGCAGTATTTTT
>TRBJ1-6|TRBV24-1|NA|NA
CATSVRGAPNSPLHF
TGTGCCACCAGTGTTCGGGGGGCACCCAATTCACCCCTCCACTTT
>TRBJ1-1|TRBV23-1|NA|NA
CASSHSTGYTEAFF
TGCGCCAGCAGTCATTCTACAGGGTACACTGAAGCTTTCTTT
>TRBJ1-1|TRBV5-1|NA|few
CASSLGQPGGTEAFF
TGCGCCAGCAGCTTGGGTCAACCGGGGGGCACTGAAGCTTTCTTT
>TRBJ2-1|TRBV18|TRBD2|NA
CASSPGLAENNEQFF
TGTGCCAGCTCCCCGGGACTAGCGGAGAACAATGAGCAGTTCTTC
>TRBJ2-1|TRBV11-2|TRBD2|NA
CASSGGGLAGAGEQFF
TGTGCCAGCAGCGGGGGGGGACTAGCGGGAGCAGGTGAGCAGTTCTTC
>TRBJ2-7|TRBV6-4|TRBD2|NA
CASSRDYLGEQYF
TGTGCCAGCAGCCGGGACTACCTTGGAGAGCAGTACTTC
>TRBJ2-5|TRBV6-6|NA|NA
CASSSYTGTETQYF
TGTGCCAGCAGTTCCTATACAGGGACAGAGACCCAGTACTTC
>TRBJ1-4|TRBV7-8|NA|NA
CASSLRSAQVDEKLFF
TGTGCCAGCAGCTTACGATCTGCGCAGGTCGATGAAAAACTGTTTTTT
>TRBJ1-5|TRBV4-1|TRBD1|NA
CASSQFTQGAEGQPQHF
TGCGCCAGCAGCCAATTTACCCAGGGGGCGGAGGGTCAGCCCCAGCATTTT
>TRBJ1-1|TRBV6-5|NA|NA
CASSYGRKNTEAFF
TGTGCCAGCAGTTACGGGCGCAAAAACACTGAAGCTTTCTTT
>TRBJ2-5|TRBV19|TRBD2|few
CASSSSYGRETQYF
TGTGCCAGTAGTTCCTCTTACGGGAGGGAGACCCAGTACTTC
>TRBJ1-1|TRBV5-1|TRBD1|few
CASSSRTGGITEAFF
TGCGCCAGCAGCTCAAGGACAGGGGGTATCACTGAAGCTTTCTTT
>TRBJ2-7|TRBV5-5|TRBD2|once
CASSLPGGVAEQYF
TGTGCCAGCAGCCTGCCGGGGGGGGTCGCCGAGCAGTACTTC
>TRBJ1-2|TRBV2|NA|NA
CASSEVQGYGYTF
TGTGCCAGCAGTGAGGTTCAGGGTTATGGCTACACCTTC
>TRBJ1-1|TRBV7-9|TRBD1|NA
CASSLRQGVGEAFF
TGTGCCAGCAGCTTACGACAGGGGGTCGGCGAAGCTTTCTTT
>TRBJ2-7|TRBV11-2|TRBD2|NA
CASSSSGLAGNSYEQYF
TGTGCCAGCAGCTCCTCAGGACTAGCGGGGAACTCCTACGAGCAGTACTTC